The entry below gives a single TCR beta chain sequence along with its context. This sample is drawn from a study of blood T cell repertoires in COVID-19. At the level of the study: COVID-19 samples from acute and convalescent phases originated in the United States, Italy and Spain. PBMCs, B-cell-depleted T cells, or T cells provided the cDNA or gDNA that made up the material.

Original processing methods: Amplifying reference gene primers gave estimates of nucleated cell counts. Data came from immunoSEQ multiplex PCR; TCRdb stores just in-frame clones and leaves some out. The V and J calls and clone size were taken over from that table, and D and trimming were inferred from the DNA. Found here are 150,000 to 200,000 clones, around nine tenths of them singletons; the top ten hold around 3.5%. The length of the CDR3 is 14 residues. CDR1 is WNHNN and CDR2 is SYGVQD in the germline V gene (reference sequence). The trim removed 6 bases at V and 7 bases at J, leaving 6 bases unmatched.

The chain uses TRBV10-1 and TRBJ1-6; 7 positions agree with TRBD1. The clonotype was recovered from a man between 18 and 35 years old with active or convalescent COVID-19. The sequencing sample was made of peripheral blood. CDR3 nucleotide sequence: TGCGCCAGCAGCTCGGGACAGTTAAATTCACCCCTCCACTTT. It codes for CASSSGQLNSPLHF.